This TCR beta chain was identified in a study of cytomegalovirus exposure and HLA in healthy donors. Regarding the study as a whole: A later analysis found TCR association rates differed by HLA locus, highest for DRB1 and lowest for HLA-C.

PCR involved 60 Vbeta and 13 Jbeta primers. Produced via immunoSEQ multiplex PCR; TCRdb's table is partial and in-frame only. Of 60,000 to 75,000 clones in the sample, approximately 75% were seen once. There are 18 residues in the CDR3. J lost 2 bases, V lost 4 bases, and 13 bases had no gene match. CDR1 is SGHVS, CDR2 FNYEAQ, per germline. As for this clone: The antigen is not known.

The V gene is TRBV7-6, the J gene TRBJ2-7; 11 bases are shared with TRBD2. The source of this sequence is a woman aged 40 to 50 in good health and CMV-seropositive. The sequencing sample was made of PBMCs. Written as DNA, the CDR3 is TGTGCCAGCAGCTCCCGGGCTCCCACTAGCGGGGGCACCTACGAGCAGTACTTC. Protein: CASSSRAPTSGGTYEQYF.